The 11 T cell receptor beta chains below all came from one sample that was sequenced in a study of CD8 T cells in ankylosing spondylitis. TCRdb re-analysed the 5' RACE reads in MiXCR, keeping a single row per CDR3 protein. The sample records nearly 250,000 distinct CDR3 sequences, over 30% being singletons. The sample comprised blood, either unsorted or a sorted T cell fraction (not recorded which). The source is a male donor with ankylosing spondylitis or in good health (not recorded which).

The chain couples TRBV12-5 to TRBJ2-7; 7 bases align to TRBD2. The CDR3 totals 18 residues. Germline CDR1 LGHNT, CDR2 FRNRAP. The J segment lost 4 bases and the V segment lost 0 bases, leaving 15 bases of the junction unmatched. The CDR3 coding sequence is TGTGCTAGTGGTTTGGTACACGGAGGCAGGGACTACTTATACGAGCAGTACTTC. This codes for CASGLVHGGRDYLYEQYF.

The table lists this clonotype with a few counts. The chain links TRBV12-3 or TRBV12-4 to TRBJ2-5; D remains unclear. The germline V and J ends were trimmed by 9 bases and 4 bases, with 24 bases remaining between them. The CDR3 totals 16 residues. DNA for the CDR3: TGTGCCAGTAACTCCGCTGTAAATACTATGGGAGAGACCCAGTACTTC. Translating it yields CASNSAVNTMGETQYF.

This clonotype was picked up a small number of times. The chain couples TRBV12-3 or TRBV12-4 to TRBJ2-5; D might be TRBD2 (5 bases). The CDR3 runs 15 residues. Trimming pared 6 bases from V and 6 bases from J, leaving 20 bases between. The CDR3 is CASRPAGLPKKTQYF. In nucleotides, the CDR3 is TGTGCCAGCAGACCCGCCGGACTCCCAAAGAAGACCCAGTACTTC.

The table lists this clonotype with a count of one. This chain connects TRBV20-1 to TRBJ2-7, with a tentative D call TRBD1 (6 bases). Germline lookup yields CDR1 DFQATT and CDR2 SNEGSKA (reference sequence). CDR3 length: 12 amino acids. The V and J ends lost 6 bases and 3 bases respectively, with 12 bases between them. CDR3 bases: TGCAGTGCACGAAACAGGGACTACGAGCAGTACTTC. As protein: CSARNRDYEQYF.

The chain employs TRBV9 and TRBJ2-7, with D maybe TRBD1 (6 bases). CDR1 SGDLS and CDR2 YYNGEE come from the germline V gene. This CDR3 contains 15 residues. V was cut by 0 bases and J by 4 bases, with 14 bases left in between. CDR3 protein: CASSVGGTPFYEQYF. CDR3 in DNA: TGTGCCAGCAGCGTAGGTGGGACACCTTTTTACGAGCAGTACTTC.

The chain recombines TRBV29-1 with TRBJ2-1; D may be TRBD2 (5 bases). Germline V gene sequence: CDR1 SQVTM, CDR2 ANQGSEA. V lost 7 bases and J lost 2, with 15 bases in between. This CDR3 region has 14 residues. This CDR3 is CSGVGGSTYNEQFF. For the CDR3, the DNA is TGCAGCGGAGTTGGCGGGTCCACCTACAATGAGCAGTTCTTC.

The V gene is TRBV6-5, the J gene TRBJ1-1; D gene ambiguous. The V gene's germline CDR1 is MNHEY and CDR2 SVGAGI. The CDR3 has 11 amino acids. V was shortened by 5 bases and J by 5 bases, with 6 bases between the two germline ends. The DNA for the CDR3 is TGTGCCAGCAGTGGGGAGACTGAAGCTTTCTTT. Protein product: CASSGETEAFF.

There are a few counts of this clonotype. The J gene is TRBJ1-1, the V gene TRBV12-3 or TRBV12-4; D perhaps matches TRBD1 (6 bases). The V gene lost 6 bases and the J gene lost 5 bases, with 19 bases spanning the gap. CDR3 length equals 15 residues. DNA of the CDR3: TGTGCCAGCAGCCCCTTCACAGGGATTGGAACTGAAGCTTTCTTT. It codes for CASSPFTGIGTEAFF.

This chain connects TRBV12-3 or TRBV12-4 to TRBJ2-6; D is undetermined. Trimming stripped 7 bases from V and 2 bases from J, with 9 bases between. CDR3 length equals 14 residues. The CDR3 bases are TGTGCCAGCACCCCCGGCCCTGGGGCCAACGTCCTGACTTTC. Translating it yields CASTPGPGANVLTF.

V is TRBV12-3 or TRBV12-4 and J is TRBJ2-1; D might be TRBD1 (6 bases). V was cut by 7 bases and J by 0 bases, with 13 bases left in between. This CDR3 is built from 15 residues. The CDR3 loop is CASKTGPSSYNEQFF. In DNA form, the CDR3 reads TGTGCCAGCAAGACAGGACCCAGCTCCTACAATGAGCAGTTCTTC.

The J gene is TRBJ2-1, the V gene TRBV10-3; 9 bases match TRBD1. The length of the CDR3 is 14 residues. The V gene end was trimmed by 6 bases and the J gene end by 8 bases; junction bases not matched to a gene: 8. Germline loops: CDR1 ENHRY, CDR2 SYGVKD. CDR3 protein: CAISPRQGGDEQFF. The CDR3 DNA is TGTGCCATCAGCCCCAGACAGGGGGGCGATGAGCAGTTCTTC.